The T cell receptor (beta chain) described here comes from a study of blood T cell repertoires in COVID-19. TCRdb's copy holds only in-frame clones and misses some; the assay was immunoSEQ multiplex PCR. Among about 45,000 clones listed, roughly 87% were seen once. Germline CDR1 is SGHVS and CDR2 is FQNEAQ. The CDR3 is 16 amino acids. Trimming removed 4 bases from V and 1 base from J; junction bases left unmatched: 7. Sequenced input: peripheral blood. The J gene is TRBJ1-1, the V gene TRBV7-8; TRBD1 matches at 9 bases. The receptor was isolated from a human donor in a cohort sampled during active COVID-19. CDR3 region: CASSSFRQGGNTEAFF. CDR3 nucleotides: TGTGCCAGCAGCTCCTTTCGACAGGGGGGGAACACTGAAGCTTTCTTT.